This T cell receptor (beta chain) was profiled in a study of T cell responses to AZD1222 COVID-19 vaccine. General observations from the study: White British ancestry dominated among donors, who included more females, and clonal diversity was possibly underestimated. Repertoire sampling occurred only after the peak T cell response. When two AZD1222 doses had been given, Spike-specific TCR breadth and depth rose.

V was pared by 6 bases and J by 4 bases, with 13 bases between. The CDR3 runs 14 residues. Germline loops: CDR1 MNHEY, CDR2 SVGAGI. The assay was immunoSEQ multiplex PCR, and TCRdb's table has in-frame clones only and misses some. The sample includes about 100,000 clones, 75% to 95% seen only once; the top ten take around 5.9%. Worth noting for this clone: Its antigen is still unknown.

V and J are TRBV6-5 and TRBJ1-3; possible D gene TRBD1, 5 bases. This specimen was peripheral blood, taken 28 days after the second AZD1222 dose. The receptor comes from an adult who received the AZD1222 COVID-19 vaccine. CDR3 loop: CASSDGGKGNTIYF. CDR3 coding DNA: TGTGCCAGCAGCGATGGGGGAAAAGGAAACACCATATATTTT.